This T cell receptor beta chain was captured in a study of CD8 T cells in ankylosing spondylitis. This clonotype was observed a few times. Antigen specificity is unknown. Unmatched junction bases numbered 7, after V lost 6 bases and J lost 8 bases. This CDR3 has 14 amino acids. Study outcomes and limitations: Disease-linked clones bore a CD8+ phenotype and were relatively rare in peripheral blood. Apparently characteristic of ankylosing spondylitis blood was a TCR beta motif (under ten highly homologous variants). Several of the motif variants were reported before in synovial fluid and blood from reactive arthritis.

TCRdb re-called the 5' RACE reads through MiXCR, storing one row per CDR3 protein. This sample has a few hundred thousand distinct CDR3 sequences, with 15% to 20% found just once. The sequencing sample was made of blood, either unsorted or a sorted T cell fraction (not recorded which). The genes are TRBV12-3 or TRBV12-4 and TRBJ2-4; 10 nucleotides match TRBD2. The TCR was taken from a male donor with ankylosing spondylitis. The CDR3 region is CASRRSGGRDIQYF. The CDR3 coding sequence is TGTGCCAGCAGACGTAGCGGGGGGCGGGACATTCAGTACTTC.